This T cell receptor (beta chain) derives from a study of shared clonotypes between healthy human individuals. Overall study findings and caveats: Sharing of clonotypes among donors was expected to vary with sequencing depth.

Trimming stripped 4 bases from V and 6 bases from J, with 15 bases between. CDR1 MNHEY and CDR2 SMNVEV come from the germline V gene (reference sequence). The CDR3 runs to 14 residues. The sample holds one count of this clone. The antigen is undetermined. 150 to 250 ng DNA, approximately 30,000 T cell genomes, went into each sorted-subset replicate PCR. The assay was immunoSEQ multiplex PCR, and TCRdb's table has in-frame clones only and misses some. This table has 2 million to 2.5 million clones, 90% to 95% appearing once. Specimen: naive CD4+ T cells from PBMCs. The subset denotes: CD45RA+ positively selected. This chain links TRBV27 with TRBJ1-1; TRBD1 is a possible D gene (5 bases). This TCR came from a man aged 18 to 30 in good health. Some clones in this sample may be carry-over from other donors' samples. CDR3 residues: CASSSSRAVAEAFF. The CDR3 DNA sequence: TGTGCCAGCAGTTCCTCCAGGGCTGTGGCTGAAGCTTTCTTT.